This TCR beta chain stems from a study of cytomegalovirus exposure and HLA in healthy donors. With 7 bases removed from V and 1 base from J, the gap between germline ends came to 10 bases. From germline, CDR1 is MNHEY and CDR2 SMNVEV (reference sequence). The CDR3 is 14 amino acids. This table comes from immunoSEQ multiplex PCR, and its TCRdb copy is limited to in-frame clones, with some not included. This sample has roughly 100,000 clones, with 88% found just once. Whole-study results and caveats: Clusters of TCRs from the first cohort tended to co-occur in the roughly 120 validation repertoires (as a later analysis found). Cytomegalovirus association was listed for about 150 TCR beta chains. CMV antigen specificity of a few CMV-associated chains was confirmed in vitro.

This clone has just one count. Its antigen is as yet unknown. The sample consisted of PBMCs. The chain links TRBV27 to TRBJ2-2, with D tentatively TRBD1 (6 bases). This sequence was found in a woman between 18 and 30 years old in good health and CMV-seropositive. The CDR3 spells CASTETGNTGELFF. The CDR3 DNA is TGTGCCAGCACGGAGACAGGGAACACCGGGGAGCTGTTTTTT.